This passage covers 21 T cell receptor beta chains from one sample sequenced in a study of cytomegalovirus exposure and HLA in healthy donors. The study ran its PCR with 60 Vbeta and 13 Jbeta primers. Profiled with immunoSEQ multiplex PCR; TCRdb holds only in-frame clones, not every one. The sample lists tens of thousands of clones; approximately 80% were seen once. The sample taken for sequencing was PBMCs. All receptors derive from a woman between 35 and 50 years old in good health and CMV-seronegative.

In DNA form, the CDR3 reads TGTGCCAGCCAACAGGGCTACGAGCAGTACTTC. It encodes CASQQGYEQYF. The chain couples TRBV2 to TRBJ2-7; D perhaps matches TRBD1 (6 bases). There are 11 residues in the CDR3. V dropped 8 bases and J dropped 3 bases, with 8 bases sitting between them. CDR1 is SNHLY, CDR2 FYNNEI, per germline. Variable domain in full (rest from reference TRBV2 and TRBJ2-7): EPEVTQTPSHQVTQMGQEVILRCVPISNHLYFYWYRQILGQKVEFLVSFYNNEISEKSEIFDDQFSVERPDGSNFTLKIRSTKLEDSAMYFCASQQGYEQYFGPGTRLTVT.

CDR3 coding DNA: TGTGCCAGTAGTGGTCTAGGCGGGAGTGTGGAGACCCAGTACTTC. Encoded protein: CASSGLGGSVETQYF. The J gene is TRBJ2-5, the V gene TRBV19, with 7 bases fitting TRBD2. Germline loops: CDR1 LNHDA, CDR2 SQIVND (reference sequence). The CDR3 consists of 15 residues. Germline trimming cut 5 bases from V and 5 bases from J; bases unmatched to any gene: 11.

Comment on this clone: The sample holds other DNA sequences that translate to the same CDR3. The chain has TRBV7-9 and TRBJ1-3; TRBD1 matches at 8 bases. J lost 2 bases, V lost 3 bases, and 0 bases had no gene match. The CDR3 sequence is 14 residues long. Germline assignment: CDR1 SEHNR and CDR2 FQNEAQ (reference sequence). CDR3 protein: CASSLTGAGNTIYF. In DNA form, the CDR3 reads TGTGCCAGCAGCTTGACAGGGGCTGGAAACACCATATATTTT.

This clone was seen only a few times. The conserved phenylalanine or tryptophan normally closing the CDR3 is absent here, so this likely arose from a read error. No DNA is shown, since the ends of the CDR3 on it are uncertain; the CDR3 is the one TCRdb lists. This chain joins TRBV10-3 and TRBJ2-7; TRBD2, the D gene given by the table, was not confirmed from the DNA. The CDR3 is 12 amino acids in total, end residues counted. Germline loops: CDR1 ENHRY, CDR2 SYGVKD. CDR3 sequence reads: CAISGGTSLFVI.

The chain links TRBV5-1 to TRBJ2-5; 10 nucleotides match TRBD2. Germline lookup yields CDR1 SGHRS and CDR2 YFSETQ. The CDR3 sequence is 15 residues long. V lost 0 bases and J lost 5; bases outside the gene matches: 4. CDR3 in amino acids: CASSLAASGSETQYF. CDR3 DNA: TGCGCCAGCAGCTTGGCCGCTAGCGGGAGTGAGACCCAGTACTTC.

The chain joins TRBV21-1 to TRBJ2-7; the D call TRBD2 from the table was never checked on the DNA. TRBV21-1 is a listed pseudogene. This CDR3 has 14 amino acids. The CDR3 DNA sequence: TGTGCCAGCAGCAAATCCCTCCTCTCCTACGAGCAGTACTTC. As protein: CASSKSLLSYEQYF.

The gene calls are TRBV9 and TRBJ2-1; 7 bases line up with TRBD2. Germline CDR1 and CDR2: SGDLS and YYNGEE. Trimming cost V 3 bases and J 9 bases; bases outside gene matches: 6. The CDR3 is 13 residues long. The CDR3 loop reads CASSGSGRVEQFF. CDR3 DNA: TGTGCCAGCAGCGGTTCGGGGAGGGTTGAGCAGTTCTTC.

The rearrangement joins TRBV6-6 to TRBJ1-5; no definite D call. The ends were cut back, 6 bases at V and 4 bases at J, with 13 bases in the middle. The CDR3 runs 14 residues. Per the germline V gene, CDR1 is MNHNY and CDR2 is SVGAGI (reference sequence). CDR3 loop: CASRSKARNQPQHF. CDR3 nucleotide sequence: TGTGCCAGCAGGTCCAAAGCCAGGAATCAGCCCCAGCATTTT.

V gene TRBV10-3 combines with J gene TRBJ1-2; D remains ambiguous. The CDR3 spans 13 residues. CDR1 and CDR2 from the germline V gene are ENHRY and SYGVKD. With 3 bases removed from V and 7 bases from J, the gap between germline ends came to 12 bases. Here the CDR3 reads CAISELRGGGYTF. DNA for the CDR3: TGTGCCATCAGTGAACTCCGCGGAGGTGGCTACACCTTC.

This clone has only one observation. This chain connects TRBV28 to TRBJ1-1; 8 bases fit TRBD1. CDR1 MDHEN and CDR2 SYDVKM come from the germline V gene. The CDR3 sequence is 13 residues long. Germline trimming cut 6 bases from V and 4 bases from J; bases unmatched to any gene: 4. The CDR3 loop is CASSPDRGTEAFF. DNA of the CDR3: TGTGCCAGCAGCCCAGACAGGGGCACTGAAGCTTTCTTT.

The V call is TRBV12-2, the J call TRBJ2-3; the tabulated D call, TRBD2, remains unverified against the DNA. TRBV12-2 is termed a pseudogene. This CDR3 is 16 amino acids long. The CDR3 DNA sequence: TGTGCAAGTCGCTTAGGACTACCGGGAAGCACAGATACGCAGTATTTT. Its protein is CASRLGLPGSTDTQYF.

The chain combines TRBV19 with TRBJ1-3; 11 bases are shared with TRBD1. CDR3 length: 16 amino acids. Germline lookup yields CDR1 LNHDA and CDR2 SQIVND (reference sequence). The ends lost 4 bases at V and 2 bases at J; junction bases unmatched: 4. CDR3 coding DNA: TGTGCCAGTAGTACGGCGGACAGGGGGCCTGGAAACACCATATATTTT. It encodes CASSTADRGPGNTIYF.

The chain has TRBV18 and TRBJ1-5; possible D gene TRBD1, 6 bases. V gave up 9 bases and J gave up 6 bases, with 24 bases separating them. The CDR3 length is 16 residues. Germline assignment: CDR1 KGHSH and CDR2 LQKENI. The CDR3 sequence: CASRSADQGKGQPQHF. The CDR3 nucleotides are TGTGCCAGTCGCTCTGCAGACCAGGGGAAGGGTCAGCCCCAGCATTTT.

V is TRBV19 and J is TRBJ1-5; D possibly corresponds to TRBD1 (5 bases). Germline loops: CDR1 LNHDA, CDR2 SQIVND (reference sequence). With 7 bases removed from V and 3 bases from J, the gap between germline ends came to 22 bases. The CDR3 is made up of 17 amino acids. The CDR3 spells CASKARVRVTVNQPQHF. The DNA for the CDR3 is TGTGCCAGTAAGGCCAGGGTCAGGGTCACGGTCAATCAGCCCCAGCATTTT. Full variable domain (remainder filled in from reference TRBV19 and TRBJ1-5): DGGITQSPKYLFRKEGQNVTLSCEQNLNHDAMYWYRQDPGQGLRLIYYSQIVNDFQKGDIAEGYSVSREKKESFPLTVTSAQKNPTAFYLCASKARVRVTVNQPQHFGDGTRLSIL.

The chain carries TRBV11-2 and TRBJ2-3; TRBD2 matches at 10 bases. Germline CDR1 reads SGHAT; CDR2 reads FQNNGV. Trimming took 1 base from V and 6 from J; bases not matched to a gene: 10. The length of the CDR3 is 17 residues. CDR3 amino acids: CASSLVATSGWWDTQYF. DNA for the CDR3: TGTGCCAGCAGCTTAGTCGCGACTAGCGGGTGGTGGGATACGCAGTATTTT.

The rearrangement joins TRBV5-1 to TRBJ2-2; 7 bases agree with TRBD1. V shed 5 bases and J 1 base; nucleotides not matched to a gene: 2. The CDR3 is 14 residues long. Germline V lookup: CDR1 SGHRS, CDR2 YFSETQ. CDR3 residues: CASRQGWNTGELFF. The CDR3 DNA reads TGCGCCAGCAGACAGGGGTGGAACACCGGGGAGCTGTTTTTT. The whole variable domain, remainder taken from reference TRBV5-1 and TRBJ2-2, is KAGVTQTPRYLIKTRGQQVTLSCSPISGHRSVSWYQQTPGQGLQFLFEYFSETQRNKGNFPGRFSGRQFSNSRSEMNVSTLELGDSALYLCASRQGWNTGELFFGEGSRLTVL.

This chain links TRBV7-2 with TRBJ2-2; 8 nucleotides line up with TRBD2. After removal of 3 bases from V and 3 bases from J, the junction contained 3 bases not matched to a gene. The CDR3 is 15 amino acids. CDR1 and CDR2 (germline): SGHTA, FQGNSA. In DNA form, the CDR3 reads TGTGCCAGCAGCTTGGCGGGAGGTTACACCGGGGAGCTGTTTTTT. Protein: CASSLAGGYTGELFF.

This clone has only a few counts. This chain links TRBV28 with TRBJ2-7, with a weak D call TRBD1 (5 bases). The CDR3 is 16 residues long. CDR1 and CDR2 (germline): MDHEN, SYDVKM. V was pared by 1 base and J by 4 bases, with 17 bases between. CDR3 coding DNA: TGTGCCAGCAGTTTATATCAGGGTATATCCATGTACGAGCAGTACTTC. It translates to CASSLYQGISMYEQYF. The complete variable domain, with remaining parts taken from reference TRBV28 and TRBJ2-7, reads DVKVTQSSRYLVKRTGEKVFLECVQDMDHENMFWYRQDPGLGLRLIYFSYDVKMKEKGDIPEGYSVSREKKERFSLILESASTNQTSMYLCASSLYQGISMYEQYFGPGTRLTVT.

The chain carries TRBV27 and TRBJ1-1; D may be TRBD1 (6 bases). This CDR3 has 15 amino acids. CDR1 and CDR2 (germline): MNHEY, SMNVEV (reference sequence). V shed 6 bases and J shed 6 bases, with 20 bases lying between them. CDR3 coding DNA: TGTGCCAGCAGGGGGTTAGGGGACACATCCTCTGAAGCTTTCTTT. It is translated as CASRGLGDTSSEAFF.

J is TRBJ2-2 and V is TRBV9; 12 bases fit TRBD2. The J segment lost 6 bases and the V segment lost 3 bases, leaving 9 bases of the junction unmatched. This CDR3 is built from 17 residues. CDR1 and CDR2 (germline): SGDLS, YYNGEE. DNA of the CDR3: TGTGCCAGCAGCGAGAACCCGACTAGCGGGAGTTCCGGGGAGCTGTTTTTT. Translated, it gives CASSENPTSGSSGELFF.

DNA of the CDR3: TGTGCCAGCAGTTTATGGGACATCGGCACTAATGAAAAACTGTTTTTT. Translated: CASSLWDIGTNEKLFF. The rearrangement links TRBV28 to TRBJ1-4; a weak D match, TRBD1 (5 bases). The CDR3 sequence is 16 residues long. Germline lookup yields CDR1 MDHEN and CDR2 SYDVKM. The V end was cut by 0 bases, the J end by 2 bases, with 10 bases between.